A single sample gave rise to the 29 T cell receptor beta chains below, sequenced in a study of blood T cell repertoires in COVID-19. The table came from immunoSEQ multiplex PCR; TCRdb's copy has only in-frame clones and leaves some out. The sample shows almost 200,000 clones, about 76% of them seen only once. The sample was peripheral blood. The source is a woman aged 40 to 49 with COVID-19, enrolled during active disease.

The rearrangement uses TRBV27 and TRBJ1-5; D gene unclear. Looked up from germline, CDR1 is MNHEY and CDR2 is SMNVEV (reference sequence). The CDR3 has 15 residues. The V and J ends lost 2 bases and 0 bases respectively, with 8 bases between them. This CDR3 is CASSLTANSNQPQHF. The CDR3 DNA is TGTGCCAGCAGTTTAACTGCGAATAGCAATCAGCCCCAGCATTTT.

This rearrangement joins TRBV19 to TRBJ2-5, with TRBD1 matching over 8 bases. The CDR3 sequence is 14 residues long. Germline trimming cut 2 bases from V and 5 bases from J; bases unmatched to any gene: 4. The germline V gene has CDR1 LNHDA and CDR2 SQIVND (reference sequence). The CDR3 sequence: CASSIQGARETQYF. CDR3 bases: TGTGCCAGTAGTATACAGGGGGCGCGGGAGACCCAGTACTTC.

The CDR3 here is CASAGTNTEAFF. In nucleotides, the CDR3 is TGTGCCAGCGCGGGAACGAACACTGAAGCTTTCTTT. The genes are TRBV9 and TRBJ1-1, with D uncertain. The CDR3 contains 12 residues. From germline, CDR1 is SGDLS and CDR2 YYNGEE. V shed 7 bases and J shed 1 base, with 8 bases lying between them.

CDR3 DNA: TGTGCCCTCCTGGCTAGCGGGCCTTACAATGAGCAGTTCTTC. It yields the protein CALLASGPYNEQFF. The chain has TRBV6-5 and TRBJ2-1; 8 bases are a match to TRBD2. CDR3 size: 14 residues. V lost 11 bases, J lost 4 bases, and 10 bases stayed unmatched. Germline CDR1 reads MNHEY; CDR2 reads SVGAGI.

The V and J genes are TRBV5-1 and TRBJ2-3; D perhaps matches TRBD2 (6 bases). Germline values: CDR1 SGHRS, CDR2 YFSETQ. The CDR3 runs 13 residues. Between the trimmed V and J ends, which lost 5 bases and 3 bases, there was a span of 10 bases. DNA for the CDR3: TGCGCCAGCAGTCGACTAGTGACAGATACGCAGTATTTT. Translated, it gives CASSRLVTDTQYF. The full variable domain, in which reference TRBV5-1 and TRBJ2-3 provide the parts outside the CDR3, is KAGVTQTPRYLIKTRGQQVTLSCSPISGHRSVSWYQQTPGQGLQFLFEYFSETQRNKGNFPGRFSGRQFSNSRSEMNVSTLELGDSALYLCASSRLVTDTQYFGPGTRLTVL.

The chain employs TRBV10-2 and TRBJ2-2; TRBD2 matches 8 bases. There are 15 residues in the CDR3. CDR1 and CDR2 from the germline V gene are WSHSY and SAAADI. V was clipped by 6 bases and J by 0 bases; unmatched bases: 3. Here the CDR3 DNA reads TGCGCCAGCAGCAGGACTAGCTCGAACACCGGGGAGCTGTTTTTT. It encodes CASSRTSSNTGELFF.

The chain links TRBV3-1 (or the pseudogene TRBV3-2) to TRBJ2-2, with D perhaps matching TRBD2 (6 bases). The V gene's germline CDR1 is LGHDT and CDR2 YNNKEL (reference sequence). CDR3 size: 17 residues. The ends were cut back, 3 bases at V and 8 bases at J, with 22 bases in the middle. CDR3 coding DNA: TGTGCCAGCAGCCAGAGAGGTAGCGGAGCCACGCTAGGGGAGCTGTTTTTT. Residues: CASSQRGSGATLGELFF.

This clone came up a few times. The chain links TRBV29-1 to TRBJ1-4; unclear D gene. Germline V lookup: CDR1 SQVTM, CDR2 ANQGSEA. Trimming pared 7 bases from V and 8 bases from J, leaving 11 bases between. This CDR3 is 11 amino acids long. The CDR3 coding sequence is TGCAGCGCTGATGAAAGCGAAAAACTGTTTTTT. This codes for CSADESEKLFF.

The chain joins TRBV6-5 to TRBJ1-6, with 7 bases aligning to TRBD1. V was clipped by 0 bases and J by 8 bases; unmatched bases: 4. The CDR3 contains 15 residues. Germline CDR1 is MNHEY and CDR2 is SVGAGI. This CDR3 reads CASSYSNRGDSPLHF. As DNA, the CDR3 is TGTGCCAGCAGTTACTCGAACAGGGGAGATTCACCCCTCCACTTT.

CDR3 loop: CAITPQGGVNYGYTF. CDR3 DNA sequence: TGTGCCATCACCCCACAGGGGGGGGTAAACTATGGCTACACCTTC. The chain recombines TRBV10-3 with TRBJ1-2, with 8 bases fitting TRBD1. J gave up 2 bases and V 7 bases, and 9 bases lay outside the gene matches. The CDR3 consists of 15 residues. Per the germline V gene, CDR1 is ENHRY and CDR2 is SYGVKD.

The chain joins TRBV18 to TRBJ2-1, with 7 bases that match TRBD2. The trim removed 3 bases at V and 6 bases at J, leaving 11 bases unmatched. This CDR3 has 16 amino acids. CDR1 is KGHSH and CDR2 is LQKENI in the germline V gene. The CDR3 loop is CASSPSSGGTGNEQFF. The CDR3 nucleotides read TGTGCCAGCTCACCCTCCTCCGGGGGGACGGGCAATGAGCAGTTCTTC.

The V call is TRBV6-5, the J call TRBJ2-5; D possibly corresponds to TRBD1 (6 bases). Germline CDR1 and CDR2: MNHEY and SVGAGI. CDR3 length: 15 residues. The V end lost 6 bases, the J end lost 5 bases, and 19 bases lay between the germline ends. CDR3 residues: CASRPSRGSRETQYF. Written as DNA, the CDR3 is TGTGCCAGCAGGCCGTCGAGGGGGAGTAGGGAGACCCAGTACTTC.

The chain has TRBV5-6 and TRBJ2-4, with no clear D. CDR3 length: 14 residues. Trimming pared 1 base from V and 6 bases from J, leaving 11 bases between. Germline V lookup: CDR1 SGHDT, CDR2 YYEEEE. The CDR3 coding sequence is TGTGCCAGCAGCTTGATCCAAAGCCTAAACATTCAGTACTTC. Its protein is CASSLIQSLNIQYF. Full variable domain (rest looked up from reference TRBV5-6 and TRBJ2-4): DAGVTQSPTHLIKTRGQQVTLRCSPKSGHDTVSWYQQALGQGPQFIFQYYEEEERQRGNFPDRFSGHQFPNYSSELNVNALLLGDSALYLCASSLIQSLNIQYFGAGTRLSVL.

This rearrangement joins TRBV7-9 to TRBJ2-7; possible D gene TRBD1, 6 bases. Looked up from germline, CDR1 is SEHNR and CDR2 is FQNEAQ (reference sequence). With 5 bases removed from V and 0 bases from J, the gap between germline ends came to 11 bases. This CDR3 region has 14 residues. The CDR3 sequence is CASSLRQVSYEQYF. CDR3 sequence (DNA): TGTGCCAGCAGCCTGCGACAGGTCTCCTACGAGCAGTACTTC.

The rearrangement uses TRBV18 and TRBJ2-1; tentative D call: TRBD2 (6 bases). Germline V gene data show CDR1 as KGHSH and CDR2 as LQKENI. The ends were cut back, 1 base at V and 2 bases at J, with 9 bases in the middle. The CDR3 is 15 residues long. This CDR3 reads CASSPLAATYNEQFF. Here the CDR3 DNA reads TGTGCCAGCTCACCACTAGCGGCAACCTACAATGAGCAGTTCTTC. Based on the CDR3 plus reference TRBV18 and TRBJ2-1, the full variable domain is NAGVMQNPRHLVRRRGQEARLRCSPMKGHSHVYWYRQLPEEGLKFMVYLQKENIIDESGMPKERFSAEFPKEGPSILRIQQVVRGDSAAYFCASSPLAATYNEQFFGPGTRLTVL.

The chain joins TRBV15 to TRBJ1-4, with D possibly TRBD1 on 5 matching bases. The CDR3 runs to 16 residues. Germline CDR1 LNHNV, CDR2 YYDKDF (reference sequence). Trimming took 5 bases from V and 7 from J, leaving 20 bases between them. CDR3: CATSQRTGTWGEKLFF. The CDR3 DNA reads TGTGCCACCAGCCAGCGTACCGGGACTTGGGGTGAAAAACTGTTTTTT. Full variable domain (remainder filled in from reference TRBV15 and TRBJ1-4): DAMVIQNPRYQVTQFGKPVTLSCSQTLNHNVMYWYQQKSSQAPKLLFHYYDKDFNNEADTPDNFQSRRPNTSFCFLDIRSPGLGDTAMYLCATSQRTGTWGEKLFFGSGTQLSVL.

Written as DNA, the CDR3 is TGCGCCAGCAGCTCCCTAGGGTTTTCCGGGAGGGCCCCCAGCTCCTACAATGAGCAGTTCTTC. Protein product: CASSSLGFSGRAPSSYNEQFF. The chain uses TRBV5-1 and TRBJ2-1; 8 bases fit TRBD2. Germline V CDR1 and CDR2: SGHRS, YFSETQ. With 3 bases clipped from V and 0 bases from J, the junction kept 20 bases outside the gene matches. The CDR3 is 21 residues long.

V and J are TRBV3-1 (or the pseudogene TRBV3-2) and TRBJ2-3, with 9 nucleotides matching TRBD2. Germline CDR1 LGHDT, CDR2 YNNKEL (reference sequence). Trimming cost V 0 bases and J 2 bases; bases outside gene matches: 6. The CDR3 totals 17 residues. CDR3 bases: TGTGCCAGCAGCCAAGAGGGACTAGCAGCTAACACAGATACGCAGTATTTT. Protein product: CASSQEGLAANTDTQYF.

V is TRBV7-9 and J is TRBJ2-7; D might be TRBD1 (6 bases). With 5 bases removed from V and 3 bases from J, the gap between germline ends came to 14 bases. From germline, CDR1 is SEHNR and CDR2 FQNEAQ (reference sequence). The CDR3 has 14 amino acids. CDR3 nucleotides: TGTGCCAGCAGCCCACCACAGGGTAACTACGAGCAGTACTTC. Amino acids: CASSPPQGNYEQYF. The whole variable domain, filled in from reference TRBV7-9 and TRBJ2-7, reads DTGVSQNPRHKITKRGQNVTFRCDPISEHNRLYWYRQTLGQGPEFLTYFQNEAQLEKSRLLSDRFSAERPKGSFSTLEIQRTEQGDSAMYLCASSPPQGNYEQYFGPGTRLTVT.

The chain carries TRBV28 and TRBJ2-2; D may be TRBD2 (5 bases). Trimming cost V 5 bases and J 6 bases, with 16 bases left between them. The CDR3 runs 15 residues. Germline values: CDR1 MDHEN, CDR2 SYDVKM. The CDR3 DNA is TGTGCCAGCAGTCGCCCGGGGATCCAGTCCGGGGAGCTGTTTTTT. Translating it yields CASSRPGIQSGELFF. The whole variable domain, remainder taken from reference TRBV28 and TRBJ2-2, is DVKVTQSSRYLVKRTGEKVFLECVQDMDHENMFWYRQDPGLGLRLIYFSYDVKMKEKGDIPEGYSVSREKKERFSLILESASTNQTSMYLCASSRPGIQSGELFFGEGSRLTVL.

The V and J genes are TRBV11-1 and TRBJ2-3; TRBD2 is a possible D gene (6 bases). The germline V and J ends were trimmed by 1 base and 1 base, with 9 bases remaining between them. Germline V gene sequence: CDR1 SGHAT, CDR2 FQDESV (reference sequence). The CDR3 is made up of 15 amino acids. For the CDR3, the DNA is TGTGCCAGCAGCTTAGACTGGGAGGGCACAGATACGCAGTATTTT. Amino acids: CASSLDWEGTDTQYF.

The rearrangement uses TRBV7-3 and TRBJ2-1; 14 bases agree with TRBD2. V lost 2 bases and J lost 3; bases outside the gene matches: 0. Germline values: CDR1 SGHTA, CDR2 FQGTGA. The CDR3 sequence is 16 residues long. The CDR3 region has the DNA TGTGCCAGCAGCTTAGGGACTAGCGGGAGCTACAATGAGCAGTTCTTC. Translated: CASSLGTSGSYNEQFF.

The genes are TRBV5-6 and TRBJ1-2; D gene ambiguous. Germline CDR1 and CDR2: SGHDT and YYEEEE. The length of the CDR3 is 12 residues. Trimming removed 2 bases from V and 7 bases from J, with 9 bases in between. The CDR3 bases are TGTGCCAGCAGCTTCGCAGTTGGTGGCTACACCTTC. Translated, it gives CASSFAVGGYTF. The full variable domain, rest sourced from reference TRBV5-6 and TRBJ1-2, is DAGVTQSPTHLIKTRGQQVTLRCSPKSGHDTVSWYQQALGQGPQFIFQYYEEEERQRGNFPDRFSGHQFPNYSSELNVNALLLGDSALYLCASSFAVGGYTFGSGTRLTVV.

This chain connects TRBV2 to TRBJ1-1; perhaps TRBD1 as D (6 bases). Per germline, CDR1 SNHLY and CDR2 FYNNEI. The ends were cut back, 5 bases at V and 5 bases at J, with 12 bases in the middle. The CDR3 has 13 residues. CDR3 DNA: TGTGCCAGCAGTTTAGGACAGCCGACTGAAGCTTTCTTT. It encodes CASSLGQPTEAFF.

This rearrangement joins TRBV5-6 to TRBJ2-5; perhaps TRBD2 as D (6 bases). Germline V gene data show CDR1 as SGHDT and CDR2 as YYEEEE. Trimming took 2 bases from V and 4 from J, leaving 9 bases between them. The CDR3 is 13 residues long. CDR3 sequence (DNA): TGTGCCAGCAGCTTCGGGACTCTAGAGACCCAGTACTTC. It yields the protein CASSFGTLETQYF.

At least ten counts were recorded for this clone. The chain links TRBV6-6 to TRBJ2-1; no clear D gene. V shed 0 bases and J shed 3 bases, with 9 bases lying between them. Germline V gives CDR1 MNHNY, CDR2 SVGAGI (reference sequence). This CDR3 has 15 amino acids. The chain's CDR3 is CASSYSAAVYNEQFF. The CDR3 bases are TGTGCCAGCAGTTACTCGGCGGCCGTCTACAATGAGCAGTTCTTC.

The chain is built from TRBV6-5 and TRBJ1-5, with D maybe TRBD1 (6 bases). Between the trimmed V and J ends, which lost 6 bases and 5 bases, there was a span of 14 bases. The CDR3 spans 14 residues. The germline CDR1 and CDR2 sequences are MNHEY and SVGAGI. CDR3 loop: CASSREGDYQPQHF. The DNA for the CDR3 is TGTGCCAGCAGCCGGGAGGGGGATTATCAGCCCCAGCATTTT.

This clone has more than one count but fewer than ten. The chain has TRBV6-5 and TRBJ2-7; 9 bases are shared with TRBD1. The junction had 10 bases not matched to a gene; V was cut back by 5 bases and J by 5 bases. Germline loops: CDR1 MNHEY, CDR2 SVGAGI. This CDR3 is built from 15 residues. DNA for the CDR3: TGTGCCAGCAGTATGGGCCCGGGACAGGGCCACGAGCAGTACTTC. Translation: CASSMGPGQGHEQYF.

The gene calls are TRBV14 and TRBJ2-1; 7 bases agree with TRBD1. Germline V gene data show CDR1 as SGHDN and CDR2 as FVKESK. There are 13 residues in the CDR3. V lost 0 bases to trimming and J lost 15 bases; unmatched junction nucleotides: 8. The CDR3 DNA is TGTGCCAGCAGCCAAGAAGGGGGCTCTAGGGGGTTCTTC. Its translation: CASSQEGGSRGFF.